A single sample is the source of the 18 T cell receptor beta chains below, sequenced in a study of blood T cells in healthy people across ages. A sample-barcoded 5' primer and a J-beta primer mix were used in a second PCR of roughly 7 to 12 cycles. A single record per CDR3 protein comes from TCRdb applying MiXCR to the 5' RACE reads. The sample records 1.5 million to 1.9 million distinct CDR3 sequences, 42% being singletons. The sample was blood. All receptors come from a woman between 18 and 29 years old in good health.

V gene TRBV9 combines with J gene TRBJ1-4; D may be TRBD1 (5 bases). Germline V gene data show CDR1 as SGDLS and CDR2 as YYNGEE. CDR3 length: 15 amino acids. Trimming removed 0 bases from V and 8 bases from J, with 14 bases in between. In nucleotides, the CDR3 is TGTGCCAGCAGCGTAGGGGTGGGGACGGTCGAAAAACTGTTTTTT. Its translation is CASSVGVGTVEKLFF.

This clonotype turned up a few times. The CDR3 DNA is TGTGCCAGCTCACCGGGACATTCCGATGAGCAGTTCTTC. Amino acid sequence: CASSPGHSDEQFF. V and J are TRBV18 and TRBJ2-1, with a weak D call TRBD1 (6 bases). Germline V gene sequence: CDR1 KGHSH, CDR2 LQKENI. The V end lost 3 bases, the J end lost 8 bases, and 11 bases lay between the germline ends. The CDR3 is made up of 13 amino acids.

This chain joins TRBV7-2 and TRBJ2-2; 7 nucleotides line up with TRBD2. The J segment lost 5 bases and the V segment lost 5 bases, leaving 8 bases of the junction unmatched. The CDR3 is 15 residues long. Germline CDR1 reads SGHTA; CDR2 reads FQGNSA. CDR3 coding DNA: TGTGCCAGCAGCAACCCGGGACTACATACCGGGGAGCTGTTTTTT. This translates into CASSNPGLHTGELFF.

This clonotype was seen a few times. This chain joins TRBV5-1 and TRBJ2-1, with TRBD2 matching 14 bases. Germline CDR1 SGHRS, CDR2 YFSETQ. The CDR3 loop spans 16 amino acids. Trimming at V came to 3 bases and at J to 6 bases, leaving 5 bases not matched to a gene. The CDR3 protein is CASSSSGTSGGNEQFF. Here the CDR3 DNA reads TGCGCCAGCAGCTCCTCCGGGACTAGCGGGGGCAATGAGCAGTTCTTC.

V gene TRBV3-1 combines with J gene TRBJ1-2, with TRBD1 matching 8 bases. Germline V gene data show CDR1 as LGHDT and CDR2 as YNNKEL (reference sequence). V was clipped by 1 base and J by 3 bases; unmatched bases: 7. The CDR3 consists of 16 residues. The CDR3 nucleotides are TGTGCCAGCAGCCAAGCGGTCTCAGGGGGCTACTATGGCTACACCTTC. Its translation is CASSQAVSGGYYGYTF.

The V gene is TRBV20-1, the J gene TRBJ2-5; 11 bases are shared with TRBD2. The CDR3 contains 18 residues. Germline CDR1 DFQATT, CDR2 SNEGSKA (reference sequence). Trimming at V came to 3 bases and at J to 4 bases, leaving 16 bases not matched to a gene. The CDR3 protein is CSASPWTAFSGRGETQYF. DNA for the CDR3: TGCAGTGCTAGCCCGTGGACAGCGTTTAGCGGGAGGGGAGAGACCCAGTACTTC.

The chain recombines TRBV6-6 with TRBJ1-2; D may be TRBD1 (5 bases). Trimming removed 2 bases at V and 4 bases at J, with 8 bases between. Germline CDR1 is MNHNY and CDR2 is SVGAGI (reference sequence). This CDR3 has 13 residues. DNA of the CDR3: TGTGCCAGCAGTTACAGGGACGTCTATGGCTACACCTTC. Its translation is CASSYRDVYGYTF.

The genes are TRBV20-1 and TRBJ1-1; D might be TRBD1 (6 bases). V was shortened by 5 bases and J by 0 bases, with 10 bases between the two germline ends. The CDR3 sequence is 13 residues long. CDR1 and CDR2 (germline): DFQATT, SNEGSKA (reference sequence). This CDR3 is CSAGTTMNTEAFF. In DNA, the CDR3 is TGCAGTGCTGGGACAACCATGAACACTGAAGCTTTCTTT.

This clonotype was counted only a few times. The genes are TRBV20-1 and TRBJ2-3; D is unresolved. Trimming pared 3 bases from V and 5 bases from J, leaving 9 bases between. The CDR3 loop spans 12 amino acids. Germline V lookup: CDR1 DFQATT, CDR2 SNEGSKA (reference sequence). In DNA form, the CDR3 reads TGCAGTGCTAGGATCCATCAAGATACGCAGTATTTT. Protein sequence: CSARIHQDTQYF.

In this sample, this clonotype turned up many times. This chain joins TRBV7-2 and TRBJ2-3; TRBD2 aligns across 7 bases. Trimming removed 4 bases from V and 5 bases from J; junction bases left unmatched: 9. This CDR3 contains 15 residues. Germline V gene lookup returns CDR1 SGHTA and CDR2 FQGNSA. CDR3 bases: TGTGCCAGCAGCTCCTTCGGACTAGGGTTAGATACGCAGTATTTT. Protein sequence: CASSSFGLGLDTQYF.

This clonotype was seen only once. The V gene is TRBV4-1, the J gene TRBJ2-1; 10 bases align to TRBD2. The CDR3 covers 17 residues. Germline V CDR1 and CDR2: MGHRA, YSYEKL. V lost 2 bases to trimming and J lost 7 bases; unmatched junction nucleotides: 11. Here the CDR3 reads CASSQPFREREGNEQFF. The DNA for the CDR3 is TGCGCCAGCAGCCAACCCTTCAGGGAGCGGGAGGGGAATGAGCAGTTCTTC.

The genes are TRBV7-2 and TRBJ2-1; 10 positions agree with TRBD2. The DNA end lines up better with TRBJ2-7; the J call may be wrong. The germline gives CDR1 SGHTA, CDR2 FQGNSA. The CDR3 is 16 residues long. The CDR3 spells CASSTGAGGSYNEQYF. Written as DNA, the CDR3 is TGTGCCAGCAGCACCGGAGCGGGGGGGTCCTACAATGAGCAGTACTTC.

This clonotype was recorded a few times. The chain joins TRBV11-2 to TRBJ1-5, with TRBD1 matching 7 bases. The V gene's germline CDR1 is SGHAT and CDR2 FQNNGV. Germline trimming cut 2 bases from V and 5 bases from J; bases unmatched to any gene: 15. The CDR3 runs 18 residues. DNA of the CDR3: TGTGCCAGCAGCTTACGGGCGGGATTGACAGGACAGGATCAGCCCCAGCATTTT. Protein: CASSLRAGLTGQDQPQHF.

For this clonotype: The junction and the germline gene differ at one end; a read error may be behind it. The chain couples TRBV5-5 to TRBJ1-2; possibly TRBD1 for D (6 bases). The CDR3 contains 16 residues. Per the germline V gene, CDR1 is SGHKS and CDR2 is YYEKEE (reference sequence). The CDR3 loop is CASSFSGALGNYGYTF. The CDR3 region has the DNA TGTGCCAGCAGCTTTTCGGGGGCTCTCGGTAACTATGGCTACACTTTC.

The chain joins TRBV12-3 or TRBV12-4 to TRBJ2-6; TRBD1 matches at 10 bases. The CDR3 is 15 residues long. Trimming at V came to 6 bases and at J to 2 bases, leaving 1 base not matched to a gene. Written as DNA, the CDR3 is TGTGCCAGCAGGGGGACAGGGGCTGGGGCCAACGTCCTGACTTTC. Encoded protein: CASRGTGAGANVLTF.

This clonotype was found a few times. This chain links TRBV7-2 with TRBJ2-5; D could derive from TRBD1 or TRBD2 (5 bases each). The V gene lost 5 bases and the J gene lost 6 bases, with 10 bases spanning the gap. The CDR3 length is 12 residues. From germline, CDR1 is SGHTA and CDR2 FQGNSA. CDR3 in amino acids: CASSRPGQTQYF. The CDR3 DNA follows: TGTGCCAGCAGCCGCCCGGGACAGACCCAGTACTTC.

The chain combines TRBV13 with TRBJ2-1, with 14 bases identical to TRBD2. Germline CDR1 PRHDT, CDR2 FYEKMQ (reference sequence). J gave up 7 bases and V 6 bases, and 8 bases lay outside the gene matches. The CDR3 covers 16 residues. The CDR3 region is CASSSTGLAGANEQFF. The CDR3 DNA follows: TGTGCCAGCAGTTCTACGGGACTAGCGGGGGCAAATGAGCAGTTCTTC. Filled out from reference TRBV13 and TRBJ2-1, the complete variable domain reads AAGVIQSPRHLIKEKRETATLKCYPIPRHDTVYWYQQGPGQDPQFLISFYEKMQSDKGSIPDRFSAQQFSDYHSELNMSSLELGDSALYFCASSSTGLAGANEQFFGPGTRLTVL.

The rearrangement joins TRBV27 to TRBJ2-7, with TRBD2 identical over 11 bases. The CDR3 length is 15 residues. The J segment lost 2 bases and the V segment lost 11 bases, leaving 11 bases of the junction unmatched. Germline CDR1 reads MNHEY; CDR2 reads SMNVEV (reference sequence). CDR3 amino acids: CAGGESTSGAYEQYF. The CDR3 DNA reads TGTGCCGGAGGCGAATCGACTAGCGGGGCCTACGAGCAGTACTTC.